The clone carrying this TCR beta chain was observed a few times. Treatment given: oral pan-JAK inhibitor, 5-10 mg twice daily. Patients with alopecia areata provided lesional scalp punch biopsies as well as peripheral blood. Researchers picked out CD4+ and CD8+ T cells from PBMCs by sorting. This sample was included in a study of CD8+ T cells in alopecia areata. Study-wide context: Treatment comprised oral tofacitinib, 5 to 10 mg twice daily, in treated patients.

Sequencing relied on a cDNA template that was reverse transcribed from extracted RNA. Method: immunoSEQ multiplex PCR; TCRdb's copy keeps in-frame clones and lacks some. This sample yields about 180,000 clones, of which 50% to 75% are seen a single time; roughly 17% belongs to the top ten. From germline, CDR1 is LNHDA and CDR2 SQIVND (reference sequence). This CDR3 comprises 13 residues. V lost 9 bases and J lost 1, with 11 bases in between. Sequences were derived from CD4+ T cells sorted from blood, sampled at approximately week 60, from a patient treated with tofacitinib. This chain links TRBV19 with TRBJ2-3; possible D gene TRBD2, 5 bases. This clonotype was sampled from a human donor with alopecia areata. CDR3: CASVRSGTDTQYF. The CDR3 DNA follows: TGTGCCAGCGTCCGTAGCGGCACAGATACGCAGTATTTT.